The clone carrying this T cell receptor (beta chain) has just a few counts. The antigen remains undetermined. Time point described: patch test 1, 2 weeks after DPC sensitization. Specified treatment: therapeutic diphenylcyclopropenone sensitization with weekly scalp DPC. This specimen belongs to a study of human T cells and chemical hapten exposure. Study at large: An approximately 2 cm by approximately 2 cm inner upper arm patch received 2% DPC for sensitization. Variation in per-sample TCR yields came mainly from small pooled library volume differences. Findings of the study overall: The number of TCRs above 1 in 1000 frequency did not change after DPC sensitization.

Trimming stripped 5 bases from V and 9 bases from J, with 19 bases between. CDR1 and CDR2 from the germline V gene are SGHVS and FQNEAQ. This CDR3 has 14 amino acids. The library gave individual cDNA molecules unique molecular identifiers. In TCRdb, the RACE reads were re-called with MiXCR into one record per CDR3 protein. Of some 180,000 distinct CDR3 sequences listed, 20% to 25% are singletons. The V gene is TRBV7-8, the J gene TRBJ2-5; perhaps TRBD2 as D (6 bases). This TCR was recovered from a woman aged 45-60 years with alopecia areata. Some clones in this sample may be carry-over from other donors' samples. The starting material was whole blood, obtained in connection with sensitization to the hapten diphenylcyclopropenone (DPC). The CDR3 region has the DNA TGTGCCAGCAGCCTAGACCTAGCGCCCAATGCCCAGTACTTC. It codes for CASSLDLAPNAQYF.